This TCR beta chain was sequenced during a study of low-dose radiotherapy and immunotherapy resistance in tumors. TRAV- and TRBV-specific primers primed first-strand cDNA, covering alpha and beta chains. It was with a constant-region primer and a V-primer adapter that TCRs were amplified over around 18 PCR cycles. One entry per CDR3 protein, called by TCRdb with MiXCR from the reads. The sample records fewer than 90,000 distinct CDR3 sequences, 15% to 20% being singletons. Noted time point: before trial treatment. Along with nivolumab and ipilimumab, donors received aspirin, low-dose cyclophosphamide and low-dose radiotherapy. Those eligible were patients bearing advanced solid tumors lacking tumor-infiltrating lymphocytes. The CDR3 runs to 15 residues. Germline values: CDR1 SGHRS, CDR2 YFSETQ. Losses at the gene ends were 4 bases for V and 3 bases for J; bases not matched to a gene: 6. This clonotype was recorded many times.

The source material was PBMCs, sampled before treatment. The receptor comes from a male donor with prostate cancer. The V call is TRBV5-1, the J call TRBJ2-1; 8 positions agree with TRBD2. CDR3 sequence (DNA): TGCGCCAGCAGCCTACTAGCGGTGGGCTACAATGAGCAGTTCTTC. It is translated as CASSLLAVGYNEQFF.